This T cell receptor (beta chain) was retrieved from a study of shared clonotypes between healthy human individuals. Libraries were prepared by immunoSEQ multiplex PCR; TCRdb keeps only in-frame clonotypes and omits some of them. This sample carries hundreds of thousands of clones, approximately 96% of them seen once, and the ten largest clones take roughly 0.12%. Study observations and caveats: Shared clonotypes: about 5.3% naive CD4, 3.5% to 4% naive CD8, about 2.2% memory CD4, 0.35% to 0.5% memory CD8. Lower generation probabilities were found for non-shared clonotypes than for those shared by all four donors.

Notes on this clone: Its antigen is unknown.

CD45RO-negative, CCR7-positively selected cells formed the naive CD8 fraction, excluding terminally differentiated effector memory CD45RA+ cells. Every one of the donors was a Caucasian adult that lived in Nashville, Tennessee. The CDR3 totals 16 residues. V was pared by 2 bases and J by 4 bases, with 17 bases between. Germline CDR1 and CDR2: MDHEN and SYDVKM. The sequence came from a young woman in good health. The chain uses TRBV28 and TRBJ1-2; D is perhaps TRBD1 (5 bases). Sequencing was performed on naive CD8+ T cells sorted from blood. CDR3: CASSLVGGLGLYGYTF. The CDR3 DNA reads TGTGCCAGCAGTTTAGTGGGTGGTCTGGGACTCTATGGCTACACCTTC.